A selection of T cell receptor beta chains follows, all from one sample in a study of OX40 agonist ivuxolimab in advanced cancers. TCRdb's table, derived via immunoSEQ multiplex PCR, lists solely in-frame clones and lacks some. The sample lists approximately 40,000 clones; 83% were seen once. The starting material was CD4+ or CD8+ T cells sorted from blood, obtained in a trial of the OX40 agonist ivuxolimab. These receptors came from an adult with an advanced solid tumor such as melanoma, head and neck, liver or kidney cancer. Both conserved end residues are part of each CDR3. The D gene is left open where the match is weak. Part of the rows lack a size; the others show once, few, many or a class for expanded clones.

J: TRBJ1-1
size: NA
V: TRBV6-5
D: NA
DNA: TGTGCCAGTAGCTGGGGGCTTGGGACTGAAGCTTTCTTT
CDR3: CASSWGLGTEAFF

J: TRBJ1-5
size: NA
V: TRBV13
D: TRBD1
DNA: TGTGCCAGCAGCCTTCGGACAGGGGGAAATCAGCCCCAGCATTTT
CDR3: CASSLRTGGNQPQHF

J: TRBJ2-2
size: few
V: TRBV11-2
D: NA
DNA: TGTGCCAGCAGCTTAGATAAGGCCGGGGAGCTGTTTTTT
CDR3: CASSLDKAGELFF

J: TRBJ2-7
size: NA
V: TRBV27
D: NA
DNA: TGTGCCAGCAGTTTGATTGGGGGACCCCGTTCCTACGAGCAGTACTTC
CDR3: CASSLIGGPRSYEQYF

J: TRBJ2-7
size: NA
V: TRBV2
D: NA
DNA: TGTGCCAGCAGTGACTGGACCTACGAGCAGTACTTC
CDR3: CASSDWTYEQYF

J: TRBJ1-5
size: once
V: TRBV4-3
D: NA
DNA: TGCGCCAGCAGCCAAGACATGGGGCCCAATCAGCCCCAGCATTTT
CDR3: CASSQDMGPNQPQHF

J: TRBJ2-7
size: NA
V: TRBV11-2
D: TRBD2
DNA: TGTGCCAGCAGCACTAACCCGGCGACTAGCGGGTCCTACGAGCAGTACTTC
CDR3: CASSTNPATSGSYEQYF

J: TRBJ1-1
size: NA
V: TRBV5-4
D: NA
DNA: TGTGCCAGCAGCTTTGGAAACACTGAAGCTTTCTTT
CDR3: CASSFGNTEAFF

J: TRBJ1-3
size: few
V: TRBV11-2
D: NA
DNA: TGTGCCAGCAGCTCCCTGGGGGGGAGGACTCCTGGAAACACCATATATTTT
CDR3: CASSSLGGRTPGNTIYF

J: TRBJ2-7
size: NA
V: TRBV6-1
D: NA
DNA: TGTGCCAGCAGTGACAGGACCCCCTACGAGCAGTACTTC
CDR3: CASSDRTPYEQYF

J: TRBJ2-1
size: once
V: TRBV27
D: NA
DNA: TGTGCCAGCAGTTCTGACAGCTACTCCTACAATGAGCAGTTCTTC
CDR3: CASSSDSYSYNEQFF

J: TRBJ2-7
size: NA
V: TRBV27
D: TRBD2
DNA: TGTGCCAGCGGAAGAGGCGGGAGCTCCTACGAGCAGTACTTC
CDR3: CASGRGGSSYEQYF

J: TRBJ1-1
size: NA
V: TRBV7-2
D: TRBD1
DNA: TGTGCCAGCAGCTTGACAGGGAGGAGCATGAACACTGAAGCTTTCTTT
CDR3: CASSLTGRSMNTEAFF

J: TRBJ2-1
size: NA
V: TRBV14
D: TRBD2
DNA: TGTGCCAGCAGCCTAACCGGGACTAGCGGGAGGGCACTCTACAATGAGCAGTTCTTC
CDR3: CASSLTGTSGRALYNEQFF

J: TRBJ1-5
size: NA
V: TRBV5-1
D: TRBD1
DNA: TGCGCCAGCAGCTCTACAGGGGATAGCAATCAGCCCCAGCATTTT
CDR3: CASSSTGDSNQPQHF

J: TRBJ1-1
size: NA
V: TRBV6-6
D: NA
DNA: TGTGCCAGCAGTTACTCCCCCGCTGAAGCTTTCTTT
CDR3: CASSYSPAEAFF

J: TRBJ2-1
size: NA
V: TRBV23-1
D: TRBD1
DNA: TGCGCCAGCAACGGACAGGGGAGGCCCAATGAGCAGTTCTTC
CDR3: CASNGQGRPNEQFF

J: TRBJ2-7
size: NA
V: TRBV9
D: TRBD2
DNA: TGTGCCAGCAGCGTCGGGAGGGGTTCCTACGAGCAGTACTTC
CDR3: CASSVGRGSYEQYF

J: TRBJ2-7
size: NA
V: TRBV30
D: NA
DNA: TGTGCCTGGAGTGTCGCGGAAAGCTCCTACGAGCAGTACTTC
CDR3: CAWSVAESSYEQYF

J: TRBJ1-1
size: NA
V: TRBV18
D: NA
DNA: TGTGCCAGCTCACCAGGACATCCGAACACTGAAGCTTTCTTT
CDR3: CASSPGHPNTEAFF

J: TRBJ1-2
size: NA
V: TRBV18
D: TRBD1
DNA: TGTGCCAGCTCACTGGGACAGAGGGGGGACTATGGCTACACCTTC
CDR3: CASSLGQRGDYGYTF

J: TRBJ1-6
size: NA
V: TRBV29-1
D: NA
DNA: TGCAGCGTTGCGGAGAGCTCCTATAATTCACCCCTCCACTTT
CDR3: CSVAESSYNSPLHF

J: TRBJ2-7
size: NA
V: TRBV19
D: NA
DNA: TGTGCCAGTAGTACCAGGAGCTCCCACGAGCAGTACTTC
CDR3: CASSTRSSHEQYF

J: TRBJ2-1
size: NA
V: TRBV4-1
D: NA
DNA: TGCGCCAGCAGCCGCGATTCTGGCTCCTACAATGAGCAGTTCTTC
CDR3: CASSRDSGSYNEQFF

J: TRBJ2-7
size: NA
V: TRBV7-3
D: TRBD2
DNA: TGTGCCAGCAGCTTTGGACTAGCGGCTTACGAGCAGTACTTC
CDR3: CASSFGLAAYEQYF

J: TRBJ2-7
size: NA
V: TRBV19
D: NA
DNA: TGTGCCAGTACCGATAAGGAGCGGCGGTCCTACGAGCAGTACTTC
CDR3: CASTDKERRSYEQYF

J: TRBJ1-4
size: NA
V: TRBV7-2
D: NA
DNA: TGTGCCAGCAGCCCTAGACAGGCTTCTAATGAAAAACTGTTTTTT
CDR3: CASSPRQASNEKLFF

J: TRBJ2-7
size: NA
V: TRBV28
D: TRBD1
DNA: TGTGCCAGCAGCGAAACGACAGGGTTGGTCTACGAGCAGTACTTC
CDR3: CASSETTGLVYEQYF

J: TRBJ1-5
size: NA
V: TRBV7-2
D: NA
DNA: TGTGCCAGCGGGTTAAGGGAGCCCCAGCATTTT
CDR3: CASGLREPQHF

J: TRBJ1-5
size: once
V: TRBV4-3
D: NA
DNA: TGCGCCAGCAGCCAGATAGAGGGGGGGAATCAGCCCCAGCATTTT
CDR3: CASSQIEGGNQPQHF